The sample holds many counts of the clone carrying this T cell receptor beta chain. Its cognate antigen is unknown. Clinical symptoms, serum thyroxine, TRAb, thyroid ultrasound and orbital computed tomography were relied on for diagnosis. RNA transcripts were the source from which TCR beta CDR3 regions were amplified. The authors performed first-round RT-PCR with HTBI primers and then a second-round multiplex PCR. One entry per CDR3 protein results from TCRdb running MiXCR on the multiplex PCR reads. This table has roughly 1.1 million distinct CDR3 sequences, less than 45% appearing once. The sample comes from a study of Graves' ophthalmopathy and Graves' hyperthyroidism. Study-wide context: Hyperthyroidism was considered stable when no ophthalmopathy appeared within 18 months of follow-up. Overall study results and limits: For predicting ophthalmopathy progression, the model had nearly 71% sensitivity and roughly 76% specificity. Blood samples also showed most expanded thyroid clonotypes exceeding 0.001 frequency.

The CDR3 loop spans 15 amino acids. V gave up 6 bases and J gave up 0 bases, with 15 bases separating them. Germline CDR1 and CDR2: SEHNR and FQNEAQ (reference sequence). This clonotype was obtained from an adult man with Graves' hyperthyroidism. V is TRBV7-9 and J is TRBJ2-7; weak D call: TRBD2 (6 bases). Sequencing was carried out using peripheral blood or thyroid tissue (not recorded which). The DNA for the CDR3 is TGTGCCAGCAGTTATACGGCTAGCGTCTCCTACGAGCAGTACTTC. Its translation: CASSYTASVSYEQYF.